This record concerns one T cell receptor beta chain sequence. This CDR3 comprises 14 residues. The germline V gene has CDR1 MNHEY and CDR2 SVGAGI. V was shortened by 0 bases and J by 4 bases, with 9 bases between the two germline ends. These data belong to a study of blood T cell repertoires in COVID-19. Study summary: The United States, Italy and Spain supplied acute and convalescent COVID-19 samples. Sources were T cells, B-cell-depleted T cells, or PBMCs; the material itself was cDNA or gDNA.

In the authors' methods: Reference gene primers were amplified, and this amplification served to estimate nucleated cell counts. Measured with immunoSEQ multiplex PCR; TCRdb has only the in-frame clones, and not every one. V and J calls and clone size are those listed in that table; D and trimming were worked out from the DNA. The data contain roughly 250,000 clones, approximately 90% of them singletons. Sequencing was performed on peripheral blood. The sequence was collected from a woman in her 40s with acute or convalescent COVID-19. The chain links TRBV6-5 to TRBJ1-1; TRBD1 might be the D (6 bases). CDR3 coding DNA: TGTGCCAGCAGTTACTCGTCCAGGGGCACTGAAGCTTTCTTT. Translated, it gives CASSYSSRGTEAFF.